The rows below give T cell receptor beta chains drawn from one sample of a study of cytomegalovirus exposure and HLA in healthy donors. Clones were sequenced by immunoSEQ multiplex PCR, and TCRdb holds only the in-frame ones, with some missing. The sample gives about 140,000 clones, 60% to 80% of which show up once; approximately 5% is in the top ten. Material: PBMCs. The receptors derive from a woman between 45 and 60 years old in good health and CMV-seronegative. Each CDR3 is given with its conserved first and last residue. The order of the fields is clone size, J gene, D gene, CDR3 length, V gene, CDR3 protein, CDR3 DNA. The D gene is left open where the match is weak. Rows may omit the clone size; those that give it use once, few, many or a size class.

clone_size: .; j_call: TRBJ2-7; d_call: .; cdr3_length: 14; v_call: TRBV6-5; cdr3_aa: CASSYRGTSYEQYF; cdr3_nt: TGTGCCAGCAGTTACCGGGGAACGTCCTACGAGCAGTACTTC
clone_size: .; j_call: TRBJ2-6; d_call: TRBD1; cdr3_length: 18; v_call: TRBV7-9; cdr3_aa: CATFFYTGGASGANVLTF; cdr3_nt: TGTGCCACCTTCTTTTATACAGGGGGCGCGTCTGGGGCCAACGTCCTGACTTTC
clone_size: .; j_call: TRBJ2-6; d_call: .; cdr3_length: 16; v_call: TRBV7-9; cdr3_aa: CASSLVITAGANVLTF; cdr3_nt: TGTGCCAGCAGCTTAGTCATTACAGCTGGGGCCAACGTCCTGACTTTC
clone_size: .; j_call: TRBJ1-6; d_call: .; cdr3_length: 17; v_call: TRBV27; cdr3_aa: CASSPSIESSYNSPLHF; cdr3_nt: TGTGCCAGCAGCCCCTCGATAGAAAGCTCCTATAATTCACCCCTCCACTTT
clone_size: .; j_call: TRBJ2-7; d_call: TRBD1; cdr3_length: 14; v_call: TRBV6-5; cdr3_aa: CASSYRDSTYEQYF; cdr3_nt: TGTGCCAGCAGTTATAGGGACAGCACCTACGAGCAGTACTTC
clone_size: .; j_call: TRBJ2-5; d_call: TRBD1; cdr3_length: 16; v_call: TRBV7-6; cdr3_aa: CASSLDRQGYGETQYF; cdr3_nt: TGTGCCAGCAGCTTAGACCGACAGGGGTATGGAGAGACCCAGTACTTC
clone_size: few; j_call: TRBJ2-1; d_call: TRBD1; cdr3_length: 16; v_call: TRBV19; cdr3_aa: CASSTRDRGPPTEQFF; cdr3_nt: TGTGCCAGTAGTACCCGGGACAGGGGGCCACCCACGGAGCAGTTCTTC
clone_size: .; j_call: TRBJ1-3; d_call: .; cdr3_length: 14; v_call: TRBV5-6; cdr3_aa: CASSSTVYGNTIYF; cdr3_nt: TGTGCCAGCAGCTCGACAGTATATGGAAACACCATATATTTT
clone_size: .; j_call: TRBJ1-4; d_call: .; cdr3_length: 15; v_call: TRBV18; cdr3_aa: CASSPPGTTNEKLFF; cdr3_nt: TGTGCCAGCTCACCCCCAGGGACAACTAATGAAAAACTGTTTTTT
clone_size: .; j_call: TRBJ2-7; d_call: TRBD2; cdr3_length: 15; v_call: TRBV5-1; cdr3_aa: CASSLGLAGVYEQYF; cdr3_nt: TGCGCCAGCAGCTTGGGTCTAGCGGGTGTCTACGAGCAGTACTTC
clone_size: .; j_call: TRBJ1-6; d_call: .; cdr3_length: 14; v_call: TRBV5-4; cdr3_aa: CASSLESGAGPLHF; cdr3_nt: TGTGCCAGCAGCTTGGAGAGCGGCGCGGGACCCCTCCACTTT
clone_size: .; j_call: TRBJ1-1; d_call: TRBD1; cdr3_length: 16; v_call: TRBV4-1; cdr3_aa: CASSLRQGALNTEAFF; cdr3_nt: TGCGCCAGCAGCCTTAGACAGGGGGCACTGAACACTGAAGCTTTCTTT
clone_size: .; j_call: TRBJ1-2; d_call: .; cdr3_length: 15; v_call: TRBV7-2; cdr3_aa: CASSLEVSGDYGYTF; cdr3_nt: TGTGCCAGCAGCTTAGAGGTCAGCGGAGACTATGGCTACACCTTC
clone_size: .; j_call: TRBJ1-5; d_call: TRBD1; cdr3_length: 15; v_call: TRBV4-2; cdr3_aa: CASSQDWDSGQPQHF; cdr3_nt: TGTGCCAGCAGCCAAGATTGGGACAGCGGCCAGCCCCAGCATTTT
clone_size: .; j_call: TRBJ2-3; d_call: TRBD1; cdr3_length: 15; v_call: TRBV15; cdr3_aa: CATSRDGDRADTQYF; cdr3_nt: TGTGCCACCAGCAGAGATGGGGACAGGGCAGATACGCAGTATTTT
clone_size: .; j_call: TRBJ2-2; d_call: TRBD1; cdr3_length: 14; v_call: TRBV5-4; cdr3_aa: CAIMRQGVTGELFF; cdr3_nt: TGTGCCATTATGCGACAGGGGGTCACCGGGGAGCTGTTTTTT
clone_size: .; j_call: TRBJ1-1; d_call: .; cdr3_length: 15; v_call: TRBV15; cdr3_aa: CATSRDLTANTEAFF; cdr3_nt: TGTGCCACCAGCAGAGATCTGACAGCAAACACTGAAGCTTTCTTT
clone_size: .; j_call: TRBJ1-5; d_call: .; cdr3_length: 13; v_call: TRBV6-1; cdr3_aa: CASSDRGDQPQHF; cdr3_nt: TGTGCCAGCAGTGACAGGGGAGATCAGCCCCAGCATTTT
clone_size: .; j_call: TRBJ2-3; d_call: .; cdr3_length: 14; v_call: TRBV2; cdr3_aa: CASSGLPSTDTQYF; cdr3_nt: TGTGCCAGCAGTGGCCTACCAAGCACAGATACGCAGTATTTT
clone_size: .; j_call: TRBJ2-7; d_call: TRBD1; cdr3_length: 13; v_call: TRBV18; cdr3_aa: CASSQGTGDEQYF; cdr3_nt: TGTGCCAGCTCACAGGGGACAGGGGACGAGCAGTACTTC
clone_size: .; j_call: TRBJ1-5; d_call: .; cdr3_length: 9; v_call: TRBV6-1; cdr3_aa: CATNQPQHF; cdr3_nt: TGTGCCACTAACCAGCCCCAGCATTTT
clone_size: .; j_call: TRBJ1-3; d_call: TRBD1; cdr3_length: 17; v_call: TRBV4-3; cdr3_aa: CASSHPAGGGEGNTIYF; cdr3_nt: TGCGCCAGCAGCCACCCGGCGGGAGGGGGCGAGGGAAACACCATATATTTT
clone_size: .; j_call: TRBJ2-3; d_call: TRBD2; cdr3_length: 17; v_call: TRBV11-2; cdr3_aa: CASSFSGLAGVTDTQYF; cdr3_nt: TGTGCCAGCAGCTTCTCCGGACTAGCGGGGGTAACAGATACGCAGTATTTT
clone_size: once; j_call: TRBJ2-7; d_call: TRBD1; cdr3_length: 13; v_call: TRBV28; cdr3_aa: CASSLTGAYEQYF; cdr3_nt: TGTGCCAGCAGTTTAACAGGGGCCTACGAGCAGTACTTC
clone_size: .; j_call: TRBJ1-2; d_call: .; cdr3_length: 14; v_call: TRBV29-1; cdr3_aa: CSVESQGRQGGYTF; cdr3_nt: TGCAGCGTTGAATCACAGGGCAGGCAGGGGGGCTACACCTTC
clone_size: .; j_call: TRBJ2-2; d_call: TRBD2; cdr3_length: 18; v_call: TRBV23-1; cdr3_aa: CASRPATLGLVGTGELFF; cdr3_nt: TGCGCCAGCAGACCGGCCACCCTGGGACTAGTGGGCACCGGGGAGCTGTTTTTT
clone_size: .; j_call: TRBJ1-2; d_call: TRBD1; cdr3_length: 13; v_call: TRBV2; cdr3_aa: CASSGDRGYGYTF; cdr3_nt: TGTGCCAGCAGCGGGGACAGGGGCTATGGCTACACCTTC
clone_size: .; j_call: TRBJ2-5; d_call: TRBD1; cdr3_length: 13; v_call: TRBV7-8; cdr3_aa: CASSPTGRETQYF; cdr3_nt: TGTGCCAGCAGCCCGACAGGGCGAGAGACCCAGTACTTC